This T cell receptor beta chain was sequenced in a study of blood T cell repertoires in COVID-19 (dated by TCRdb to the early 2020s). Study-wide context: Samples from collaborators originated in the United States, Italy and Spain and spanned both the acute and convalescent phases of COVID-19. Where available, HLA class I and class II types were obtained from metadata supplied by the sample provider rather than from assay-based typing. Sample metadata almost always included a de-identified subject ID, COVID-19 status, age in years and sex. The samples were drawn from the first 160 participants of the ongoing ImmuneRACE study and from 1,254 subjects provided by 6 global collaborators. The prospective study material was composed of cDNA or gDNA derived from T cells, B-cell-depleted T cells, or PBMCs. Subjects who had been exposed to COVID-19, were actively infected with it, or had recovered from it provided the deeply sampled blood TCRbeta repertoires that made up the dataset. The repertoires were made available in a free public database intended to serve as a resource for research on the immune response to SARS-CoV-2.

About this clone: Its antigen is unknown. The sample holds no much larger clone one base away, and base qualities are not on file.

The collaborating institutions used their own protocols to collect whole blood in K2EDTA tubes. For TCRbeta analysis, collaborators shipped samples in one of three forms: frozen whole blood, isolated PBMCs, or DNA extracted from either of those sample types. The germline V gene sets CDR1 to MNHEY and CDR2 to SVGAGI. V was cut back by 5 bases and J by 2 bases, leaving a gap of 13 bases between them. The CDR3 starts with the cysteine, ends with the phenylalanine, and has 14 residues. Only the CDR3 region is kept as DNA, spanning 42 bases read in frame from base 1. TCRbeta CDR3 regions were amplified from genomic DNA using the immunoSEQ Assay, a bias-controlled multiplex PCR. The authors' analysis ran thus. Nucleated cell counts per sample were estimated from amplification of reference gene primers within the assay. To quantify the absolute abundance of each unique TCRbeta CDR3 rearrangement, sequence reads were collapsed and filtered. For each sample, productive Simpson clonality was calculated as the square root of Simpson's diversity index over productive rearrangements. In its TCRdb copy, this immuneACCESS table keeps in-frame sequences only and misses some clones. Where compared with another copy, unresolved V genes explain less than half of these, and the others have no known cause. V and J calls plus clone size are reproduced from that table; the DNA served to infer D and trimming. For this sample the table gives under 95,000 clones, of which over 75% were detected only once. 8.5% to 14% of the sample lies in the top ten.

Paper-wide results and their limitations: The quantity of clinical and demographic metadata differed by source and by participant and was supplied without curation.

This TCR came from a man over 45 with acute or convalescent COVID-19. Sequencing was done on a sample of peripheral blood. This chain joins TRBV6-5 to TRBJ2-7; a tentative D match to TRBD2 spans 6 bases. The nucleotide sequence is TGTGCCAGCAGTCCCGGACGGGGGACCTACGAGCAGTACTTC. Its protein reads: CASSPGRGTYEQYF.